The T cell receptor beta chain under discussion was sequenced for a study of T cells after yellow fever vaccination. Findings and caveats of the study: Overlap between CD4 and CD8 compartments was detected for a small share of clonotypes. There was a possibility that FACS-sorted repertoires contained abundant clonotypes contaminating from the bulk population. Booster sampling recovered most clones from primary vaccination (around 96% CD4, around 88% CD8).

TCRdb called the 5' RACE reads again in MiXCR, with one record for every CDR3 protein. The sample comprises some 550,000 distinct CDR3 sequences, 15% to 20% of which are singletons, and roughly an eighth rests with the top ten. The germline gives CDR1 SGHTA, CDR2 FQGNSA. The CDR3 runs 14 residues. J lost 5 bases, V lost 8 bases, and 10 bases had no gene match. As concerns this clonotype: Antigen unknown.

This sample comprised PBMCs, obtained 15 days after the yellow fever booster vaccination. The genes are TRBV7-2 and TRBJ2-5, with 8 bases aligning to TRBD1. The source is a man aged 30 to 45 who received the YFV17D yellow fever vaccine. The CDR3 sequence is CASGDRFARETQYF. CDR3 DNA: TGTGCCAGCGGGGACAGGTTCGCCAGGGAGACCCAGTACTTC.